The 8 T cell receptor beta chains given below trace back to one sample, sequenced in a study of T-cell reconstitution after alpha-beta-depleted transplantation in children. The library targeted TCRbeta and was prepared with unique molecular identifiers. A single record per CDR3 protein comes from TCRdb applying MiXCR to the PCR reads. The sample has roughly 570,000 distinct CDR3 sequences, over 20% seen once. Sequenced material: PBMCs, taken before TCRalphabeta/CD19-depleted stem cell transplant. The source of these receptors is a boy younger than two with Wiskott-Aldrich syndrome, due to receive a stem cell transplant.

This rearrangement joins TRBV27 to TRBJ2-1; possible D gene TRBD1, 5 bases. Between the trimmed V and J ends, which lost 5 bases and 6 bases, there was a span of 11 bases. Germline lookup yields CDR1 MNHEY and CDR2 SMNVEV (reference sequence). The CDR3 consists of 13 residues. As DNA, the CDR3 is TGTGCCAGCAGTACCCAGCAGGGCAATGAGCAGTTCTTC. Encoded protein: CASSTQQGNEQFF.

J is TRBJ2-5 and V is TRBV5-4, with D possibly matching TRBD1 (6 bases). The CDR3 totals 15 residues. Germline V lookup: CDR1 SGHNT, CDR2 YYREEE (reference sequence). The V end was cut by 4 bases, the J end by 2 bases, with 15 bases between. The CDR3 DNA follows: TGTGCCAGCAGCCCGAGGGGGAATCCACAAGAGACCCAGTACTTC. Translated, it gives CASSPRGNPQETQYF.

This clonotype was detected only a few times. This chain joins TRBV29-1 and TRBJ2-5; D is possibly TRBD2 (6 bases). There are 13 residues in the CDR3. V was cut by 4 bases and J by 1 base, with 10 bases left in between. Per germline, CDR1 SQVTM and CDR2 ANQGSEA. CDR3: CSVGSGFQETQYF. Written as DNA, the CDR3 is TGCAGCGTTGGGAGCGGGTTCCAAGAGACCCAGTACTTC.

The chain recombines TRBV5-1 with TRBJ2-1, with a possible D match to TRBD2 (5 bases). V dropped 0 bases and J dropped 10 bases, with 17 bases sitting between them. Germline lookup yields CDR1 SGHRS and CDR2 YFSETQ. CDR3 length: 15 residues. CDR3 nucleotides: TGCGCCAGCAGCTTGGCGGGGATAATAGTGTCGGAGCAGTTCTTC. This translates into CASSLAGIIVSEQFF.

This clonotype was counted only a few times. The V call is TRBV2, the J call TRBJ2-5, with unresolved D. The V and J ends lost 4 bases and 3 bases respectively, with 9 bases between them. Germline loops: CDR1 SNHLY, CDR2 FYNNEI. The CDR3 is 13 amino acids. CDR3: CASSGESKETQYF. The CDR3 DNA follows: TGTGCCAGCAGTGGTGAATCGAAAGAGACCCAGTACTTC.

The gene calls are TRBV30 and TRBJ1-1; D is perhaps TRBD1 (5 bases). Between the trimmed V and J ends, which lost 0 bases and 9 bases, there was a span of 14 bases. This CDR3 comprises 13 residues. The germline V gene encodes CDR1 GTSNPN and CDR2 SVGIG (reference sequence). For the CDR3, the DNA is TGTGCCTGGAGTGTTGGGACGCATCCTCAAGCTTTCTTT. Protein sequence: CAWSVGTHPQAFF.

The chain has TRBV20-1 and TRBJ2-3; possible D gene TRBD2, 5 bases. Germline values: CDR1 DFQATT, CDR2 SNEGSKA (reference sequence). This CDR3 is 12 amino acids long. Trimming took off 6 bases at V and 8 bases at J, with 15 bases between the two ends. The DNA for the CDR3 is TGCAGTGCGGAACTAGTTTTCTTTACGCAGTATTTT. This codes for CSAELVFFTQYF.

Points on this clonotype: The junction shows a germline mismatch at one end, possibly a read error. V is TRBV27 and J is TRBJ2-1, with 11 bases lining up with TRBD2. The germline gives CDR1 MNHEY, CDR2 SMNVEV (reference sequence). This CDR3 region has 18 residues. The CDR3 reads CASSKGGSGRAGRPEQLF. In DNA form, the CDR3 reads TGTGCCAGCAGTAAAGGAGGTAGCGGGAGGGCCGGCCGGCCTGAGCAGTTATTC.